This record concerns one T cell receptor (beta chain) sequence. The protocol was immunoSEQ multiplex PCR, while the TCRdb copy is restricted to in-frame clones and leaves out a portion. The table shows about 140,000 clones, with over 80% occurring only once. These data come from a study of blood T cell repertoires in COVID-19. The CDR3 covers 13 residues. Deletions cut 7 bases from V and 0 bases from J, with 9 bases between. The TCR was taken from a human donor in a cohort sampled during active COVID-19. The sample comprised peripheral blood. The V gene is TRBV12-3 or TRBV12-4, the J gene TRBJ1-1; no clear D. The CDR3 sequence: CASKVSMNTEAFF. CDR3 nucleotides: TGTGCCAGCAAAGTAAGCATGAACACTGAAGCTTTCTTT.